This is a list of T cell receptor beta chains from one sample in a study of blood T cell repertoires in COVID-19. Assay: immunoSEQ multiplex PCR; the TCRdb copy retains only in-frame clones and omits some. The sample holds more than 110,000 clones; roughly 85% are singletons and the top ten take under 4.5%. The sequencing input was peripheral blood. The receptors were gathered from a man aged 55 to 70 with acute or convalescent COVID-19. CDR3s include the opening cysteine and the closing phenylalanine or tryptophan. The D gene is left open where the match is weak. Expanded clones are given a class, and other clones once, few, many or no size at all.

v_call: TRBV10-3; clone_size: .; d_call: TRBD2; j_call: TRBJ2-2; cdr3_nt: TGTGCCATCGGGAGCGGGAGGCATGGCGGGGAGCTGTTTTTT; cdr3_aa: CAIGSGRHGGELFF
v_call: TRBV6-5; clone_size: .; d_call: .; j_call: TRBJ2-2; cdr3_nt: TGTGCCAGCAGCTACAGGGTTGGGAGGGGGACCGGGGAGCTGTTTTTT; cdr3_aa: CASSYRVGRGTGELFF
v_call: TRBV29-1; clone_size: .; d_call: .; j_call: TRBJ1-1; cdr3_nt: TGCAGCACCCAGGCTGGACAGAACACTGAAGCTTTCTTT; cdr3_aa: CSTQAGQNTEAFF
v_call: TRBV2; clone_size: few; d_call: .; j_call: TRBJ1-1; cdr3_nt: TGTGCCAGCGGCGCAGGGGAGGGCACTGAAGCTTTCTTT; cdr3_aa: CASGAGEGTEAFF
v_call: TRBV7-2; clone_size: .; d_call: TRBD1; j_call: TRBJ1-5; cdr3_nt: TGTGCCAGCAGCCCCTGGACAGGGGGTATTAGCAATCAGCCCCAGCATTTT; cdr3_aa: CASSPWTGGISNQPQHF
v_call: TRBV5-1; clone_size: .; d_call: .; j_call: TRBJ1-4; cdr3_nt: TGCGCCAGCAGCTTGCGAGGGGGTAGATCTAATGAAAAACTGTTTTTT; cdr3_aa: CASSLRGGRSNEKLFF
v_call: TRBV7-2; clone_size: .; d_call: .; j_call: TRBJ1-2; cdr3_nt: TGTGCCAGCAGCTCCTATCAGGGATTTGGCGGCTACACCTTC; cdr3_aa: CASSSYQGFGGYTF
v_call: TRBV7-9; clone_size: few; d_call: TRBD2; j_call: TRBJ2-7; cdr3_nt: TGTGCCAGCAGCCCGGGACTAGCGGGAGGATACGAGCAGTACTTC; cdr3_aa: CASSPGLAGGYEQYF
v_call: TRBV6-5; clone_size: .; d_call: TRBD1; j_call: TRBJ1-3; cdr3_nt: TGTGCCAGTGGACAGGAGCTCTCTGGAAACACCATATATTTT; cdr3_aa: CASGQELSGNTIYF
v_call: TRBV4-2; clone_size: .; d_call: TRBD2; j_call: TRBJ2-3; cdr3_nt: TGTGCCAGCAGCCAAGCCGAAGGGACTAGCGGGAGCGATACGCAGTATTTT; cdr3_aa: CASSQAEGTSGSDTQYF
v_call: TRBV7-7; clone_size: .; d_call: .; j_call: TRBJ2-7; cdr3_nt: TGTGCTAGCAGCTTACTAGGACACTTAAATCCCTACGAGCAGTACTTC; cdr3_aa: CASSLLGHLNPYEQYF
v_call: TRBV6-5; clone_size: .; d_call: TRBD1; j_call: TRBJ1-6; cdr3_nt: TGTGCCAGCAGTCCCCAGGGGGATAACAATTCACCCCTCCACTTT; cdr3_aa: CASSPQGDNNSPLHF
v_call: TRBV4-3; clone_size: .; d_call: TRBD2; j_call: TRBJ2-1; cdr3_nt: TGCGCCAGCAGCCTCTTAGTAGGCGGGAGTGACAATGAGCAGTTCTTC; cdr3_aa: CASSLLVGGSDNEQFF
v_call: TRBV5-4; clone_size: .; d_call: .; j_call: TRBJ2-3; cdr3_nt: TGTGCCAGCAGCTTGGATGTGACTAGAAGCACAGATACGCAGTATTTT; cdr3_aa: CASSLDVTRSTDTQYF
v_call: TRBV9; clone_size: .; d_call: .; j_call: TRBJ2-1; cdr3_nt: TGTGCCAGCAGCGTAGGGGGGCGGGAGTTCTACAATGAGCAGTTCTTC; cdr3_aa: CASSVGGREFYNEQFF
v_call: TRBV5-1; clone_size: few; d_call: .; j_call: TRBJ2-2; cdr3_nt: TGCGCCAGCAGCTTGAGCCAGGTCGCCACCGGGGAGCTGTTTTTT; cdr3_aa: CASSLSQVATGELFF
v_call: TRBV6-5; clone_size: .; d_call: TRBD1; j_call: TRBJ2-7; cdr3_nt: TGTGCCAGCTGCCCCGGGACAGCCTACGAGCAGTACTTC; cdr3_aa: CASCPGTAYEQYF
v_call: TRBV7-2; clone_size: once; d_call: TRBD1; j_call: TRBJ1-4; cdr3_nt: TGTGCCAGCAGCTTAGTGGGGGGCGGGGACAGGGCTGAAAAACTGTTTTTT; cdr3_aa: CASSLVGGGDRAEKLFF
v_call: TRBV5-8; clone_size: .; d_call: .; j_call: TRBJ1-4; cdr3_nt: TGTGCCAGCAGCTTGGCAGGAGGTAATGAAAAACTGTTTTTT; cdr3_aa: CASSLAGGNEKLFF
v_call: TRBV7-2; clone_size: .; d_call: .; j_call: TRBJ1-1; cdr3_nt: TGTGCCAGCAGCTTAACAGAAGGAACTGAAGCTTTCTTT; cdr3_aa: CASSLTEGTEAFF
v_call: TRBV6-2/TRBV6-3; clone_size: .; d_call: TRBD2; j_call: TRBJ2-5; cdr3_nt: TGTGCCAGCAGCCTCAGCGGGGGGCAAGAGACCCAGTACTTC; cdr3_aa: CASSLSGGQETQYF
v_call: TRBV6-1; clone_size: few; d_call: TRBD1; j_call: TRBJ1-2; cdr3_nt: TGTGCCAGCAGTGACCCGGGACAGGGGAATGGCTACACCTTC; cdr3_aa: CASSDPGQGNGYTF
v_call: TRBV18; clone_size: .; d_call: TRBD2; j_call: TRBJ2-1; cdr3_nt: TGTGCCAGCTCACCCGGGACTAGCGGGAGGGCCCAGTTCTTC; cdr3_aa: CASSPGTSGRAQFF
v_call: TRBV10-3; clone_size: .; d_call: TRBD2; j_call: TRBJ2-3; cdr3_nt: TGTGCCACCACGCCCGCCGGGGGAGGGGGCACAGATACGCAGTATTTT; cdr3_aa: CATTPAGGGGTDTQYF
v_call: TRBV6-1; clone_size: .; d_call: .; j_call: TRBJ1-5; cdr3_nt: TGTGCCAGCAGTGACAGGGCTGGGCAGCCCCAGCATTTT; cdr3_aa: CASSDRAGQPQHF
v_call: TRBV4-2; clone_size: .; d_call: .; j_call: TRBJ2-4; cdr3_nt: TGTGCCAGCAGCCAGTCCCCGGCGGAAAACATTCAGTACTTC; cdr3_aa: CASSQSPAENIQYF
v_call: TRBV25-1; clone_size: .; d_call: TRBD1; j_call: TRBJ2-7; cdr3_nt: TGTGCCAGCAGTTTGGGGACAGTTTACGAGCAGTACTTC; cdr3_aa: CASSLGTVYEQYF
v_call: TRBV15; clone_size: .; d_call: .; j_call: TRBJ1-4; cdr3_nt: TGTGCCACCAGCAGAGATCCCGCGGGGGAAAAACTGTTTTTT; cdr3_aa: CATSRDPAGEKLFF
v_call: TRBV28; clone_size: .; d_call: TRBD1; j_call: TRBJ1-1; cdr3_nt: TGTGCCAGCAGTTCCAGACAGGGCATGAACACTGAAGCTTTCTTT; cdr3_aa: CASSSRQGMNTEAFF